Listed here are 23 T cell receptor beta chains from one sample, sequenced in a study of human T cells and chemical hapten exposure. This sample's time point: pre-sensitization, week 0. Stated treatment: therapeutic diphenylcyclopropenone sensitization with weekly scalp DPC. TCRdb reprocessed the RACE reads with MiXCR, giving one entry per CDR3 protein. The table records 280,000 or so distinct CDR3 sequences, approximately 7.5% of them present only once. The input for sequencing was whole blood, taken in connection with sensitization to the hapten diphenylcyclopropenone (DPC). The source of these receptors is a man younger than 30 with alopecia areata. Some clones in this sample may be carry-over from other donors' samples.

J is TRBJ2-1 and V is TRBV29-1, with D possibly TRBD1 on 6 matching bases. Looked up from germline, CDR1 is SQVTM and CDR2 is ANQGSEA. The V end was cut by 6 bases, the J end by 3 bases, with 15 bases between. This CDR3 has 14 amino acids. In nucleotides, the CDR3 is TGCAGCGTCAGGTCAGGGACAAACTACAATGAGCAGTTCTTC. This codes for CSVRSGTNYNEQFF.

The CDR3: CASSEVGPVNTEAFF. The DNA for the CDR3 is TGTGCCAGCAGTGAGGTAGGGCCGGTAAACACTGAAGCTTTCTTT. The J gene is TRBJ1-1, the V gene TRBV25-1; no clear D. Germline assignment: CDR1 MGHDK and CDR2 SYGVNS. Trimming stripped 3 bases from V and 2 bases from J, with 13 bases between. The CDR3 runs to 15 residues.

CDR3 protein: CATNGLTGTEAFF. In DNA form, the CDR3 reads TGTGCCACCAACGGGTTGACGGGCACTGAAGCTTTCTTT. The rearrangement uses TRBV28 and TRBJ1-1; D remains ambiguous. The V gene's germline CDR1 is MDHEN and CDR2 SYDVKM. CDR3 length equals 13 residues. V lost 10 bases to trimming and J lost 4 bases, with 16 bases between them.

This clonotype was seen many times. The chain employs TRBV11-1 and TRBJ1-1; D is undetermined. The CDR3 has 15 residues. The V gene's germline CDR1 is SGHAT and CDR2 FQDESV (reference sequence). With 1 base removed from V and 0 bases from J, the gap between germline ends came to 9 bases. The CDR3 sequence is CASSLDSQMNTEAFF. The DNA for the CDR3 is TGTGCCAGCAGCTTAGATTCTCAAATGAACACTGAAGCTTTCTTT.

This clonotype was detected a few times. The chain carries TRBV29-1 and TRBJ1-1; TRBD1 is a possible D gene (6 bases). V dropped 6 bases and J dropped 1 base, with 12 bases sitting between them. This CDR3 has 13 amino acids. Germline loops: CDR1 SQVTM, CDR2 ANQGSEA. DNA of the CDR3: TGCAGCGTAATGGGGGGCCCGAACACTGAAGCTTTCTTT. Amino acid sequence: CSVMGGPNTEAFF.

The chain carries TRBV6-2 or TRBV6-3 and TRBJ2-6; D uncertain. Germline lookup yields CDR1 MNHEY and CDR2 SVGEGT. There are 17 residues in the CDR3. Trimming removed 1 base at V and 0 bases at J, with 10 bases between. The CDR3 here is CASSYLTVNSGANVLTF. CDR3 coding DNA: TGTGCCAGCAGTTACTTGACCGTGAACTCTGGGGCCAACGTCCTGACTTTC.

The V gene is TRBV3-1, the J gene TRBJ2-2; D unclear. The V gene's germline CDR1 is LGHDT and CDR2 YNNKEL (reference sequence). This CDR3 has 16 residues. Trimming cost V 1 base and J 4 bases, with 13 bases left between them. The CDR3 coding sequence is TGTGCCAGCAGCCAAGGGGCAGGAGAGTCCACCGGGGAGCTGTTTTTT. It specifies CASSQGAGESTGELFF.

This clonotype was observed at least ten times. V is TRBV5-5 and J is TRBJ1-1, with 7 nucleotides matching TRBD1. This CDR3 is built from 15 residues. The trim removed 5 bases at V and 1 base at J, leaving 8 bases unmatched. CDR1 is SGHKS and CDR2 is YYEKEE in the germline V gene (reference sequence). The CDR3 coding sequence is TGTGCCAGCAGTTCTCAGACAGGGACGAACACTGAAGCTTTCTTT. It yields the protein CASSSQTGTNTEAFF.

In its sample, this clonotype was seen a few times. The chain recombines TRBV20-1 with TRBJ1-1; 8 positions agree with TRBD1. This CDR3 region has 14 residues. From germline, CDR1 is DFQATT and CDR2 SNEGSKA (reference sequence). Trimming at V came to 6 bases and at J to 4 bases, leaving 10 bases not matched to a gene. The CDR3 sequence: CSAPGQGFGTEAFF. The CDR3 region has the DNA TGCAGTGCCCCTGGACAGGGTTTTGGCACTGAAGCTTTCTTT.

This clonotype has just a few counts. The chain uses TRBV6-1 and TRBJ1-1; TRBD1 is a possible D gene (6 bases). Germline CDR1 and CDR2: MNHNS and SASEGT. Trimming removed 2 bases at V and 5 bases at J, with 12 bases between. The CDR3 spans 14 residues. The CDR3 spells CASSEYVGGTEAFF. The DNA of the CDR3 is TGTGCCAGCAGTGAATATGTAGGGGGAACTGAAGCTTTCTTT.

The table lists this clonotype with many counts. The rearrangement links TRBV9 to TRBJ1-1; 12 positions match TRBD1. The CDR3 sequence is 16 residues long. With V trimmed by 4 bases and J by 1 base, 5 bases remained unmatched. The V gene's germline CDR1 is SGDLS and CDR2 YYNGEE. CDR3 DNA sequence: TGTGCCAGCAGCCCCCGGGACAGGGGGCCGAACACTGAAGCTTTCTTT. Encoded protein: CASSPRDRGPNTEAFF.

The genes are TRBV27 and TRBJ2-1, with 8 nucleotides matching TRBD1. The CDR3 is 16 residues long. Germline loops: CDR1 MNHEY, CDR2 SMNVEV (reference sequence). The V and J ends lost 0 bases and 7 bases, in that order; junction bases with no gene match: 8. This CDR3 reads CASSLSSRQGANEQFF. The CDR3 DNA reads TGTGCCAGCAGTTTATCCTCGAGGCAGGGGGCGAATGAGCAGTTCTTC.

The chain combines TRBV3-1 with TRBJ1-1, with D perhaps matching TRBD1 (5 bases). Germline-derived CDR1 and CDR2 are LGHDT and YNNKEL (reference sequence). This CDR3 is built from 15 residues. The V end was cut by 1 base, the J end by 5 bases, with 14 bases between. The CDR3 loop is CASSQAQALGTEAFF. The DNA of the CDR3 is TGTGCCAGCAGCCAAGCACAGGCTCTTGGAACTGAAGCTTTCTTT.

The chain joins TRBV9 to TRBJ2-2, with D possibly called TRBD1 or TRBD2 (6 bases each). Trimming cost V 3 bases and J 5 bases, with 14 bases left between them. CDR3 length equals 15 residues. Germline V gives CDR1 SGDLS, CDR2 YYNGEE. For the CDR3, the DNA is TGTGCCAGCAGCGCGGGGCCGGGGGCGACCGGGGAGCTGTTTTTT. It codes for CASSAGPGATGELFF. Variable domain in full (rest from reference TRBV9 and TRBJ2-2): DSGVTQTPKHLITATGQRVTLRCSPRSGDLSVYWYQQSLDQGLQFLIQYYNGEERAKGNILERFSAQQFPDLHSELNLSSLELGDSALYFCASSAGPGATGELFFGEGSRLTVL.

In its sample, this clonotype was seen a few times. The V and J genes are TRBV29-1 and TRBJ2-5; D might be TRBD1 (5 bases). From germline, CDR1 is SQVTM and CDR2 ANQGSEA. Trimming stripped 7 bases from V and 3 bases from J, with 15 bases between. This CDR3 spans 13 amino acids. CDR3 amino acids: CSARTTGEETQYF. The CDR3 region has the DNA TGCAGCGCCCGGACAACCGGAGAAGAGACCCAGTACTTC.

This rearrangement joins TRBV7-2 to TRBJ2-3; TRBD2 is a possible D gene (6 bases). From germline, CDR1 is SGHTA and CDR2 FQGNSA. V was shortened by 0 bases and J by 2 bases, with 15 bases between the two germline ends. CDR3 length: 17 amino acids. DNA for the CDR3: TGTGCCAGCAGCTTAGCGGCCGGGGGAAAACTCACAGATACGCAGTATTTT. Its translation: CASSLAAGGKLTDTQYF.

This clonotype has more than one count but fewer than ten. This chain links TRBV12-3 or TRBV12-4 with TRBJ1-1; the D is unclear. Trimming pared 6 bases from V and 1 base from J, leaving 6 bases between. The CDR3 consists of 12 residues. This CDR3 reads CASSHANTEAFF. CDR3 nucleotide sequence: TGTGCCAGCAGCCACGCGAACACTGAAGCTTTCTTT.

This chain uses TRBV20-1 with TRBJ1-2; D gene unclear. CDR3 size: 14 residues. V lost 1 base and J lost 4, with 13 bases in between. Germline CDR1 DFQATT, CDR2 SNEGSKA (reference sequence). The chain's CDR3 is CSARGHGNSYGYTF. The CDR3 DNA is TGCAGTGCTAGAGGACATGGGAATAGCTATGGCTACACCTTC.

This clonotype came up a few times. This chain connects TRBV11-2 to TRBJ2-5; weak D call: TRBD1 (6 bases). Trimming took off 5 bases at V and 3 bases at J, with 19 bases between the two ends. The CDR3 loop spans 16 amino acids. From germline, CDR1 is SGHAT and CDR2 FQNNGV. The CDR3, as DNA: TGTGCCAGCAGCCCATTACCCAGGGGCAGGGAAGAGACCCAGTACTTC. The encoded protein is CASSPLPRGREETQYF.

The chain couples TRBV6-6 to TRBJ1-5, with 10 bases aligning to TRBD1. Trimming removed 0 bases from V and 6 bases from J; junction bases left unmatched: 8. From germline, CDR1 is MNHNY and CDR2 SVGAGI (reference sequence). This CDR3 spans 17 amino acids. The CDR3 is CASSYSTTGGSIQPQHF. The DNA for the CDR3 is TGTGCCAGCAGTTACTCTACGACAGGGGGCTCTATTCAGCCCCAGCATTTT.

This clonotype came up a few times. The rearrangement links TRBV5-1 to TRBJ1-5; D call uncertain. Germline V gene lookup returns CDR1 SGHRS and CDR2 YFSETQ. V was trimmed by 5 bases and J by 6 bases, leaving 21 bases between them. The CDR3 contains 16 residues. CDR3 region: CASSQNPGVESQPQHF. For the CDR3, the DNA is TGCGCCAGCAGTCAGAATCCTGGGGTAGAAAGTCAGCCCCAGCATTTT.

This clonotype has only a few counts. The rearrangement links TRBV27 to TRBJ2-2; D is possibly TRBD1 (6 bases). Germline CDR1 reads MNHEY; CDR2 reads SMNVEV (reference sequence). The CDR3 consists of 15 residues. Trimming removed 6 bases at V and 4 bases at J, with 15 bases between. CDR3 DNA sequence: TGTGCCAGCAGCCATTACAGGGTTAGCACCGGGGAGCTGTTTTTT. Translated: CASSHYRVSTGELFF.

The CDR3 bases are TGTGCCAGCAGTTTAGGTCTAGCGGGGTCCTACGAGCAGTACTTC. It translates to CASSLGLAGSYEQYF. The gene calls are TRBV27 and TRBJ2-7; 9 bases line up with TRBD2. CDR3 length: 15 amino acids. Germline-derived CDR1 and CDR2 are MNHEY and SMNVEV (reference sequence). Unmatched junction bases numbered 3, after V lost 2 bases and J lost 1 base.